The 10 T cell receptor beta chains below all came from one sample that was sequenced in a study of T-cell reconstitution after alpha-beta-depleted transplantation in children. Unique molecular identifiers were incorporated into the prepared TCRbeta library. TCRdb processed the PCR reads anew with MiXCR; each CDR3 protein has one entry. The sample lists about 240,000 distinct CDR3 sequences, 9.5% to 15% occurring once. Specimen: PBMCs from the stem cell graft donor, collected from the stem cell graft. Every receptor here comes from a human donor who donated a stem cell graft to a child with acute lymphoblastic leukemia.

This clonotype was seen ten or more times. This chain uses TRBV20-1 with TRBJ1-1, with D possibly being TRBD1 (5 bases). From germline, CDR1 is DFQATT and CDR2 SNEGSKA (reference sequence). This CDR3 has 16 amino acids. The V end lost 5 bases, the J end lost 4 bases, and 23 bases lay between the germline ends. The CDR3 nucleotides read TGCAGTGCTGGGGGAATTGGGGACGGGTGGCGCACTGAAGCTTTCTTT. It encodes CSAGGIGDGWRTEAFF.

As regards this clonotype: A read error may explain this, as a much larger clone is one base away. V gene TRBV3-1 combines with J gene TRBJ2-2; D call uncertain. The germline V and J ends were trimmed by 8 bases and 6 bases, with 7 bases remaining between them. CDR1 and CDR2 (germline): LGHDT, YNNKEL (reference sequence). The CDR3 has 11 amino acids. Here the CDR3 reads CASAVAGELFF. DNA for the CDR3: TGTGCCAGCGCGGTGGCCGGGGAGCTGTTTTTT.

The gene calls are TRBV28 and TRBJ2-7, with D uncertain. The CDR3 has 11 amino acids. The V end lost 6 bases, the J end lost 3 bases, and 6 bases lay between the germline ends. From germline, CDR1 is MDHEN and CDR2 SYDVKM. The CDR3 DNA is TGTGCCAGCAGAGGCTTCTACGAGCAGTACTTC. As protein: CASRGFYEQYF.

In this sample, this clonotype turned up many times. This chain connects TRBV4-1 to TRBJ2-2; tentatively, D is TRBD2 (6 bases). V was pared by 0 bases and J by 6 bases, with 11 bases between. The CDR3 covers 15 residues. CDR1 is MGHRA, CDR2 YSYEKL, per germline. The CDR3 nucleotides are TGCGCCAGCAGCCAAGACGGGACTGACTCCGGGGAGCTGTTTTTT. Its protein product is CASSQDGTDSGELFF.

This clonotype was detected many times. This chain joins TRBV5-1 and TRBJ2-7; 8 bases agree with TRBD1. V dropped 4 bases and J dropped 2; count of bases not matched to a gene: 8. The CDR3 has 15 amino acids. Germline CDR1 and CDR2: SGHRS and YFSETQ. The chain's CDR3 is CASSLRTGPPYEQYF. The CDR3 nucleotides read TGCGCCAGCAGCCTACGGACAGGGCCTCCCTACGAGCAGTACTTC.

This clonotype appeared a few times. The chain is built from TRBV20-1 and TRBJ1-5; D is ambiguous. Germline CDR1 DFQATT, CDR2 SNEGSKA (reference sequence). The CDR3 is made up of 13 amino acids. Trimming stripped 2 bases from V and 6 bases from J, with 11 bases between. This chain's CDR3 is CSARRVFGQPQHF. Written as DNA, the CDR3 is TGCAGTGCTAGACGGGTGTTCGGTCAGCCCCAGCATTTT.

The chain has TRBV10-2 and TRBJ2-2; either TRBD1 or TRBD2 may supply D (6 bases each). The germline V gene encodes CDR1 WSHSY and CDR2 SAAADI. The CDR3 is 14 amino acids. V was shortened by 5 bases and J by 3 bases, with 10 bases between the two germline ends. The CDR3 loop reads CASSTGADTGELFF. CDR3 sequence (DNA): TGCGCCAGCAGTACGGGGGCGGACACCGGGGAGCTGTTTTTT.

This clonotype has at least ten counts. The V call is TRBV7-2, the J call TRBJ1-5; D perhaps matches TRBD1 (6 bases). Looked up from germline, CDR1 is SGHTA and CDR2 is FQGNSA. The CDR3 totals 15 residues. Trimming took off 3 bases at V and 2 bases at J, with 11 bases between the two ends. Here the CDR3 reads CASSFGGRRNQPQHF. CDR3 bases: TGTGCCAGCAGCTTCGGGGGGCGGCGCAATCAGCCCCAGCATTTT.

The table lists this clonotype with many counts. This rearrangement joins TRBV5-1 to TRBJ1-4; weak D call: TRBD1 (6 bases). The CDR3 is made up of 15 amino acids. V was trimmed by 6 bases and J by 3 bases, leaving 15 bases between them. Germline V CDR1 and CDR2: SGHRS, YFSETQ. CDR3 coding DNA: TGCGCCAGCACCGAGGCGGGGGCGGCTAATGAAAAACTGTTTTTT. Its protein product is CASTEAGAANEKLFF.

This clonotype has a count of ten or more. This chain uses TRBV5-1 with TRBJ1-2; TRBD1 aligns across 7 bases. The CDR3 length is 14 residues. Looked up from germline, CDR1 is SGHRS and CDR2 is YFSETQ. Losses at the gene ends were 5 bases for V and 4 bases for J; bases not matched to a gene: 8. The CDR3 here is CASRPGTELYGYTF. The CDR3 DNA is TGCGCCAGCAGGCCCGGGACAGAGCTCTATGGCTACACCTTC.